This is a list of T cell receptor beta chains from one sample in a study of identical twins. TCRdb used MiXCR to reprocess the 5' RACE reads, holding one entry per CDR3 protein. The repertoire consists of about 790,000 distinct CDR3 sequences, with roughly 20% occurring once and the leading ten covering over 10%. These data also featured in a second study, about T cells expressing NK-cell markers.

Material for sequencing was PBMCs. The receptors originated from a woman aged 18-30 years in good health. CDR3s leave out the opening cysteine and the closing phenylalanine or tryptophan. Fields, in order: V gene, CDR3 protein.

V gene: TRBV5-4
CDR3 protein: ASSLAGGGARNEQF

V gene: TRBV7-4
CDR3 protein: ASSLLQPSNQPQH

V gene: TRBV11-2
CDR3 protein: ASSLGVGETQY

V gene: TRBV19
CDR3 protein: ASKGFSTDTQY

V gene: TRBV20-1
CDR3 protein: SAVYGEKLF

V gene: TRBV29-1
CDR3 protein: SAAPSSGGPQETQY

V gene: TRBV5-1
CDR3 protein: ASSSAGEGGYT

V gene: TRBV4-2
CDR3 protein: ASSLQRTANYGYT

V gene: TRBV27
CDR3 protein: ASSSPTDTQY

V gene: TRBV7-3
CDR3 protein: ASSSLGQGPSTDTQY

V gene: TRBV5-1
CDR3 protein: ASSSSGGREQF

V gene: TRBV6-1
CDR3 protein: ASVGPTSYEQY

V gene: TRBV6-4
CDR3 protein: ASIIRTGRNEQF

V gene: TRBV7-4
CDR3 protein: ASSLLSFYEQY

V gene: TRBV9
CDR3 protein: ASSVEGSPGELF

V gene: TRBV13
CDR3 protein: ASARDRGRETQY

V gene: TRBV24-1
CDR3 protein: ATSKRNTGELF

V gene: TRBV20-1
CDR3 protein: SARSRGQYAGELF

V gene: TRBV12-3/TRBV12-4
CDR3 protein: ASSGTSGPG

V gene: TRBV7-9
CDR3 protein: AAQGARGNTIY

V gene: TRBV29-1
CDR3 protein: SVETGGKETQY

V gene: TRBV6-4
CDR3 protein: ASSDSGSPLH

V gene: TRBV5-1
CDR3 protein: ASSLPMAGANVLT

V gene: TRBV20-1
CDR3 protein: SATQGNQPQH

V gene: TRBV20-1
CDR3 protein: SAASGGVGYYNEQF

V gene: TRBV24-1
CDR3 protein: ATRGLAESGANVLT

V gene: TRBV12-3/TRBV12-4
CDR3 protein: ASRATRELTYEQY